This TCR beta chain stems from a study of metastatic and nonmetastatic thyroid tumors. Turning to the study itself: Peripheral blood and tumor or nodule samples from malignant and benign thyroid patients were compared. Study-wide results and caveats: It was reportedly found that TCR beta diversity was significantly higher in malignant thyroid tumors than in benign nodules, a difference seen in both blood and tumor samples.

TCRdb ran MiXCR on the PCR reads. The sample lists under 25,000 clones, approximately 13% seen once, with 15% to 20% in the top ten. Trimming pared 3 bases from V and 7 bases from J, leaving 15 bases between. The CDR3 spans 14 residues. Germline assignment: CDR1 MDHEN and CDR2 SYDVKM. All patients were untreated before thyroid surgery. In this sample, this clone is medium-sized. Antigen: not known. This rearrangement joins TRBV28 to TRBJ1-2; D call uncertain. The receptor was isolated from a female donor with papillary thyroid cancer or a benign thyroid nodule (not recorded which). Some clones in this sample may be carry-over from other donors' samples. The sample was blood. This chain's CDR3 is CASSLDFRRVGYTF. The CDR3 DNA is TGTGCCAGCAGTTTGGATTTTCGCCGGGTTGGCTACACCTTC.